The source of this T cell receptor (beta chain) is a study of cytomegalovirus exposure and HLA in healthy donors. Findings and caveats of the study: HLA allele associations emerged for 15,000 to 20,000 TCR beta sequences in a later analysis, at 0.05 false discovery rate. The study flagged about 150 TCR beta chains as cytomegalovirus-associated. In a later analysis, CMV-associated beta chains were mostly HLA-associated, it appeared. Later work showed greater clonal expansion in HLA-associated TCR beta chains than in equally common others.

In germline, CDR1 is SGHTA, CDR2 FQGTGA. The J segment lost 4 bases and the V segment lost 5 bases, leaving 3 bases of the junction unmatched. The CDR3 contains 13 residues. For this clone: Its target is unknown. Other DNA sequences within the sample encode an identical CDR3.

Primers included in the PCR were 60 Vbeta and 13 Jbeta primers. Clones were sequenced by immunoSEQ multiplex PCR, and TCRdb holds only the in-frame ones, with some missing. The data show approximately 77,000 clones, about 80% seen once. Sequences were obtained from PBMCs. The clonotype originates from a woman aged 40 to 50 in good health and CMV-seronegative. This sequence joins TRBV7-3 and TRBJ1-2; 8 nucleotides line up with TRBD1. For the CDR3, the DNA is TGTGCCAGCAGCCTCGGACAGGGCTATGGCTACACCTTC. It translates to CASSLGQGYGYTF.